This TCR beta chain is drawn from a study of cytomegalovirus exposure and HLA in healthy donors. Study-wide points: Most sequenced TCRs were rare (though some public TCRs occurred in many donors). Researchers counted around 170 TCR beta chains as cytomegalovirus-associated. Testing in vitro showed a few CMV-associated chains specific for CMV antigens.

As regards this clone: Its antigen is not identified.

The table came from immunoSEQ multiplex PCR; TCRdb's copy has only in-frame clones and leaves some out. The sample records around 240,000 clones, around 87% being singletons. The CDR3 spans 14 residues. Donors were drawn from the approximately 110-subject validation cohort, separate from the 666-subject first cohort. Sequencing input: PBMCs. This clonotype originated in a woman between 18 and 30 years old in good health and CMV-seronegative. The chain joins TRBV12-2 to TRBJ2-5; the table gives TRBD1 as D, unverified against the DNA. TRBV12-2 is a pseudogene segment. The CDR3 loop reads CASRLGRKQETQYF. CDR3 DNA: TGTGCAAGTCGCTTGGGGCGGAAACAAGAGACCCAGTACTTC.